This TCR beta chain was sequenced in a study of blood T cell repertoires in COVID-19. Study background: COVID-19 samples, acute and convalescent, were from the United States, Italy and Spain. Sample material is recorded as cDNA or gDNA derived from T cells, B-cell-depleted T cells, or PBMCs.

As handled by the study authors: Reference gene primers were amplified, and this amplification served to estimate nucleated cell counts. The protocol was immunoSEQ multiplex PCR, while the TCRdb copy is restricted to in-frame clones and leaves out a portion. The V and J calls and clone size come from that table; D and trimming were worked out from the DNA. The sample gives under 350,000 clones, 83% of which show up once; over 9% is in the top ten. The germline gives CDR1 SNHLY, CDR2 FYNNEI. V lost 8 bases to trimming and J lost 0 bases, with 15 bases between them. There are 15 residues in the CDR3. The TCR comes from a woman between 50 and 59 years old who had recovered from COVID-19. Sequencing used peripheral blood. J is TRBJ2-3 and V is TRBV2; D is possibly TRBD2 (5 bases). CDR3 sequence reads: CASRVLAGSTDTQYF. DNA of the CDR3: TGTGCCAGCCGAGTGCTGGCGGGTAGCACAGATACGCAGTATTTT.